These T cell receptor beta chains were read from a single sample in a study of HIV-infected patients and healthy controls. Using its own MiXCR run on the 5' RACE reads, TCRdb lists one record per CDR3 protein. Altogether roughly 7,300 distinct CDR3 sequences are present, about 7.5% being singletons, with the ten largest covering around 9.9%. This specimen consisted of blood, obtained before antiretroviral therapy. Every receptor here comes from an adult with HIV infection. CDR3s include the opening cysteine and the closing phenylalanine or tryptophan. The D gene is left open where the match is weak. For some rows the clone size is stated as once, few or many, or as a class when expanded; others skip it.

abundance: medium-sized; d_gene: -; j_gene: TRBJ1-1; v_gene: TRBV6-6; CDR3aa: CASSYISRVTEAFF; CDR3nt: TGTGCCAGCAGTTACATTAGCAGGGTCACTGAAGCTTTCTTT
abundance: few; d_gene: TRBD1; j_gene: TRBJ2-7; v_gene: TRBV10-2; CDR3aa: CASSVGTGFVSYEQYF; CDR3nt: TGCGCCAGCAGTGTCGGGACAGGGTTTGTCTCCTACGAGCAGTACTTC
abundance: many; d_gene: -; j_gene: TRBJ2-1; v_gene: TRBV7-6; CDR3aa: CASSLGALSYNEQFF; CDR3nt: TGTGCCAGCAGCTTGGGCGCACTCTCCTACAATGAGCAGTTCTTC
abundance: medium-sized; d_gene: TRBD1; j_gene: TRBJ2-2; v_gene: TRBV20-1; CDR3aa: CSAPDRKNTGELFF; CDR3nt: TGCAGTGCGCCGGACAGGAAGAACACCGGGGAGCTGTTTTTT
abundance: few; d_gene: TRBD1; j_gene: TRBJ2-7; v_gene: TRBV5-1; CDR3aa: CASSFQGAVTYEQYF; CDR3nt: TGCGCCAGCAGCTTTCAGGGGGCGGTAACCTACGAGCAGTACTTC
abundance: large; d_gene: -; j_gene: TRBJ1-6; v_gene: TRBV4-2; CDR3aa: CASSQPSNSPLHF; CDR3nt: TGTGCCAGCAGCCAGCCAAGTAATTCACCCCTCCACTTT
abundance: medium-sized; d_gene: TRBD1; j_gene: TRBJ1-2; v_gene: TRBV28; CDR3aa: CASSAQGQAFYGYTF; CDR3nt: TGTGCCAGCAGTGCTCAGGGACAGGCCTTCTATGGCTACACCTTC
abundance: medium-sized; d_gene: -; j_gene: TRBJ2-1; v_gene: TRBV3-1; CDR3aa: CASSQEGAAGSYLSSYNEQFF; CDR3nt: TGTGCCAGCAGCCAAGAAGGAGCAGCGGGTTCCTACCTCAGCTCCTACAATGAGCAGTTCTTC
abundance: -; d_gene: -; j_gene: TRBJ1-5; v_gene: TRBV20-1; CDR3aa: CSARRSFSNQPQHF; CDR3nt: TGCAGTGCTAGACGGTCCTTTAGCAATCAGCCCCAGCATTTT
abundance: many; d_gene: TRBD1; j_gene: TRBJ2-7; v_gene: TRBV19; CDR3aa: CASSISTGNSYEQYF; CDR3nt: TGTGCCAGTAGTATATCGACAGGGAACTCCTACGAGCAGTACTTC
abundance: many; d_gene: TRBD1; j_gene: TRBJ1-1; v_gene: TRBV2; CDR3aa: CASKGLTGGEAFF; CDR3nt: TGTGCCAGCAAGGGGTTGACAGGGGGAGAAGCTTTCTTT
abundance: medium-sized; d_gene: -; j_gene: TRBJ1-5; v_gene: TRBV7-8; CDR3aa: CASSSYREINQPQHF; CDR3nt: TGTGCCAGCAGCTCTTACAGGGAAATCAATCAGCCCCAGCATTTT
abundance: medium-sized; d_gene: -; j_gene: TRBJ1-5; v_gene: TRBV6-2/TRBV6-3; CDR3aa: CATRDGSNQPQHF; CDR3nt: TGTGCCACCCGCGACGGTAGCAATCAGCCCCAGCATTTT
abundance: medium-sized; d_gene: -; j_gene: TRBJ1-4; v_gene: TRBV27; CDR3aa: CASSLSRPNEKLFF; CDR3nt: TGTGCCAGCAGTTTATCGAGACCTAATGAAAAACTGTTTTTT
abundance: few; d_gene: -; j_gene: TRBJ2-5; v_gene: TRBV27; CDR3aa: CASSSPGLQETQYF; CDR3nt: TGTGCCAGCAGCTCCCCGGGTTTACAAGAGACCCAGTACTTC
abundance: many; d_gene: TRBD1; j_gene: TRBJ1-5; v_gene: TRBV20-1; CDR3aa: CSARQGGGVYSNQPQHF; CDR3nt: TGCAGTGCTAGACAGGGGGGGGGGGTATATAGCAATCAGCCCCAGCATTTT
abundance: few; d_gene: -; j_gene: TRBJ1-1; v_gene: TRBV29-1; CDR3aa: CSVEVRDNVLNTEAFF; CDR3nt: TGCAGCGTTGAGGTCAGGGATAACGTCCTGAACACTGAAGCTTTCTTT
abundance: medium-sized; d_gene: -; j_gene: TRBJ2-5; v_gene: TRBV28; CDR3aa: CASRSGAGKKETQYF; CDR3nt: TGTGCCAGCCGCTCGGGGGCGGGGAAAAAAGAGACCCAGTACTTC
abundance: many; d_gene: TRBD2; j_gene: TRBJ2-5; v_gene: TRBV12-3/TRBV12-4; CDR3aa: CASTATSGGFETQYF; CDR3nt: TGTGCCAGCACCGCGACTAGCGGGGGTTTCGAGACCCAGTACTTC
abundance: many; d_gene: TRBD2; j_gene: TRBJ2-3; v_gene: TRBV7-2; CDR3aa: CASRAVAGPGAQYF; CDR3nt: TGTGCCAGCAGGGCCGTAGCGGGCCCGGGGGCGCAGTATTTT
abundance: medium-sized; d_gene: -; j_gene: TRBJ1-5; v_gene: TRBV7-9; CDR3aa: CASSFAGSNQPQHF; CDR3nt: TGTGCCAGCAGCTTCGCGGGAAGCAATCAGCCCCAGCATTTT
abundance: -; d_gene: -; j_gene: TRBJ1-1; v_gene: TRBV29-1; CDR3aa: CSAVGGELTGTEAFF; CDR3nt: TGCAGCGCCGTCGGGGGGGAGCTAACGGGAACTGAAGCTTTCTTT
abundance: medium-sized; d_gene: -; j_gene: TRBJ2-5; v_gene: TRBV12-3/TRBV12-4; CDR3aa: CASSLQGLQETQYF; CDR3nt: TGTGCCAGCAGTCTTCAGGGGTTACAAGAGACCCAGTACTTC
abundance: many; d_gene: -; j_gene: TRBJ1-1; v_gene: TRBV7-6; CDR3aa: CASSPRDKVTGTEAFF; CDR3nt: TGTGCCAGCAGCCCGCGGGACAAAGTTACGGGCACTGAAGCTTTCTTT
abundance: -; d_gene: -; j_gene: TRBJ2-3; v_gene: TRBV6-5; CDR3aa: CASSPRQGGSTDTQYF; CDR3nt: TGTGCCAGCAGTCCCCGGCAGGGGGGGAGCACAGATACGCAGTATTTT
abundance: -; d_gene: TRBD1; j_gene: TRBJ1-3; v_gene: TRBV3-1; CDR3aa: CASSQRGQGASGNTIYF; CDR3nt: TGTGCCAGCAGCCAAAGGGGACAGGGGGCATCTGGAAACACCATATATTTT
abundance: many; d_gene: TRBD1; j_gene: TRBJ1-2; v_gene: TRBV12-3/TRBV12-4; CDR3aa: CASSYGTDRVRHGYTF; CDR3nt: TGTGCCAGCAGTTACGGGACAGACAGGGTTCGACATGGCTACACCTTC
abundance: few; d_gene: -; j_gene: TRBJ2-1; v_gene: TRBV18; CDR3aa: CASSFKVGSYNEQFF; CDR3nt: TGTGCCAGCTCTTTTAAGGTGGGTTCGTACAATGAGCAGTTCTTC
abundance: many; d_gene: TRBD1; j_gene: TRBJ2-7; v_gene: TRBV18; CDR3aa: CASSRTGLYEQYF; CDR3nt: TGTGCCAGCTCCCGGACAGGTCTCTACGAGCAGTACTTC
abundance: medium-sized; d_gene: TRBD1; j_gene: TRBJ1-1; v_gene: TRBV2; CDR3aa: CASSDRTGYTEAFF; CDR3nt: TGTGCCAGCAGTGACCGGACAGGGTACACTGAAGCTTTCTTT
abundance: -; d_gene: -; j_gene: TRBJ2-3; v_gene: TRBV15; CDR3aa: CATSRDRSPTDTQYF; CDR3nt: TGTGCCACCAGCAGAGACAGATCCCCCACAGATACGCAGTATTTT
abundance: few; d_gene: TRBD1; j_gene: TRBJ1-3; v_gene: TRBV12-3/TRBV12-4; CDR3aa: CASTQGRTGISGNTIYF; CDR3nt: TGTGCCAGCACCCAGGGCCGGACAGGCATCTCTGGAAACACCATATATTTT
abundance: -; d_gene: TRBD1; j_gene: TRBJ2-2; v_gene: TRBV7-9; CDR3aa: CASSFPRDSNYPNTGELFF; CDR3nt: TGTGCCAGCAGCTTTCCCAGGGACAGCAACTACCCGAACACCGGGGAGCTGTTTTTT
abundance: medium-sized; d_gene: TRBD1; j_gene: TRBJ1-5; v_gene: TRBV4-2; CDR3aa: CASSQPGTVNQPQHF; CDR3nt: TGTGCCAGCAGCCAGCCCGGGACAGTCAATCAGCCCCAGCATTTT
abundance: many; d_gene: TRBD1; j_gene: TRBJ2-2; v_gene: TRBV4-1; CDR3aa: CASSLGTGQGDGELFF; CDR3nt: TGCGCCAGCAGCCTGGGTACGGGACAGGGTGACGGGGAGCTGTTTTTT
abundance: medium-sized; d_gene: -; j_gene: TRBJ1-5; v_gene: TRBV6-1; CDR3aa: CASRGAYQPQHF; CDR3nt: TGTGCCAGCAGAGGGGCTTATCAGCCCCAGCATTTT
abundance: many; d_gene: -; j_gene: TRBJ1-5; v_gene: TRBV24-1; CDR3aa: CATSDGHSNQPQHF; CDR3nt: TGTGCCACCAGTGACGGACATAGCAATCAGCCCCAGCATTTT
abundance: medium-sized; d_gene: TRBD1; j_gene: TRBJ2-3; v_gene: TRBV9; CDR3aa: CASSGGQTLSSSSTDTQYF; CDR3nt: TGTGCCAGCAGCGGGGGACAGACGCTGAGCTCTTCTAGCACAGATACGCAGTATTTT
abundance: medium-sized; d_gene: -; j_gene: TRBJ2-7; v_gene: TRBV28; CDR3aa: CASRPTRGRRFYEQYF; CDR3nt: TGTGCCAGCAGGCCCACGCGGGGGCGGAGATTCTACGAGCAGTACTTC
abundance: medium-sized; d_gene: -; j_gene: TRBJ2-6; v_gene: TRBV7-9; CDR3aa: CASSLGGHRASGANVLTF; CDR3nt: TGTGCCAGCAGCTTAGGGGGGCACCGTGCCTCTGGGGCCAACGTCCTGACTTTC
abundance: many; d_gene: TRBD1; j_gene: TRBJ1-1; v_gene: TRBV14; CDR3aa: CASSRTGMAWDTEAFF; CDR3nt: TGTGCCAGCAGCCGGACAGGGATGGCGTGGGACACTGAAGCTTTCTTT
abundance: medium-sized; d_gene: TRBD1; j_gene: TRBJ1-1; v_gene: TRBV19; CDR3aa: CASSASRDRAKAFF; CDR3nt: TGTGCCAGTAGTGCGTCCCGGGACAGGGCCAAGGCTTTCTTT
abundance: many; d_gene: -; j_gene: TRBJ2-1; v_gene: TRBV30; CDR3aa: CAWSVWEPPYNEQFF; CDR3nt: TGTGCCTGGAGTGTGTGGGAACCCCCCTACAATGAGCAGTTCTTC
abundance: -; d_gene: -; j_gene: TRBJ2-7; v_gene: TRBV7-9; CDR3aa: CASSWDVYEQYF; CDR3nt: TGTGCCAGCAGCTGGGACGTCTACGAGCAGTACTTC
abundance: medium-sized; d_gene: -; j_gene: TRBJ1-1; v_gene: TRBV28; CDR3aa: CASSLPGNTEAFF; CDR3nt: TGTGCCAGCAGTTTACCGGGGAACACTGAAGCTTTCTTT
abundance: many; d_gene: -; j_gene: TRBJ2-7; v_gene: TRBV10-3; CDR3aa: CAISEPVYSYEQYF; CDR3nt: TGTGCCATCAGTGAGCCCGTTTACAGCTACGAGCAGTACTTC
abundance: many; d_gene: -; j_gene: TRBJ2-3; v_gene: TRBV24-1; CDR3aa: CATSDPGPVPDTQYF; CDR3nt: TGTGCCACCAGTGATCCCGGACCGGTTCCAGATACGCAGTATTTT
abundance: medium-sized; d_gene: -; j_gene: TRBJ1-1; v_gene: TRBV3-1; CDR3aa: CASSHSEGTEAFF; CDR3nt: TGTGCCAGCAGCCATTCGGAGGGCACTGAAGCTTTCTTT
abundance: medium-sized; d_gene: -; j_gene: TRBJ2-5; v_gene: TRBV11-2; CDR3aa: CASSSRATKETQYF; CDR3nt: TGTGCCAGCAGCTCCCGCGCCACGAAAGAGACCCAGTACTTC
abundance: many; d_gene: TRBD2; j_gene: TRBJ2-2; v_gene: TRBV7-2; CDR3aa: CASSPGLAGANTGELFF; CDR3nt: TGTGCCAGCAGCCCGGGACTAGCGGGGGCGAACACCGGGGAGCTGTTTTTT